These 5 T cell receptor beta chains share one sample of origin, sequenced in a study of T cell clonality in common variable immunodeficiency. Some clones are missing from TCRdb's copy, which holds only in-frame ones; the method was immunoSEQ multiplex PCR. The data show about 33,000 clones, none appearing only once, with around 6.1% held by the ten largest. Notes on the study in general: In common variable immunodeficiency, TCR beta chains reportedly carried fewer deletions and N-nucleotide insertions.

For these TCRs, the target antigens are not known. The source material was peripheral blood mononuclear cells. Source of these receptors: a human donor with common variable immunodeficiency.

On this clone itself: A read error may produce the germline difference seen at one junction end. The read ends 3 residues before the CDR3 terminus; that terminus is restored from the germline J gene. The sample holds other DNA sequences that translate to the same CDR3. V and J are TRBV5-6 and TRBJ2-7; 8 bases fit TRBD2. The germline V gene has CDR1 SGHDT and CDR2 YYEEEE. The CDR3 is 14 amino acids. CDR3 DNA, as far as it was read: TGCGCCAGCAGCTCGGGGGGGTCTTCGAACGAG. It encodes CASSSGGSSNE. The whole CDR3 sequence reads CASSSGGSSNEQYF.

In its sample, this clone was seen many times. With the read ending 3 residues before the CDR3 end, the germline J gene is used to fill in that end. V usage is TRBV7-8 and J usage is TRBJ2-3; TRBD2 aligns across 13 bases. The CDR3 is made up of 17 amino acids. The V gene's germline CDR1 is SGHVS and CDR2 FQNEAQ. V was pared by 5 bases and J by 2 bases, with 7 bases of the junction left unmatched. Incomplete CDR3 DNA: TGTGCCAGCAGCCTACCGACTAGCGGGGGGTTCACAGATACG. As protein: CASSLPTSGGFTDT. The whole CDR3 protein reads CASSLPTSGGFTDTQYF. The full variable domain, with the rest looked up from reference TRBV7-8 and TRBJ2-3, is GAGVSQSPRYKVAKRGQDVALRCDPISGHVSLFWYQQALGQGPEFLTYFQNEAQLDKSGLPSDRFFAERPEGSVSTLKIQRTQQEDSAVYLCASSLPTSGGFTDTQYFGPGTRLTVL.

This clone was seen at least ten times. The read ends 3 residues before the CDR3 terminus; that terminus is restored from the germline J gene. V and J are TRBV12-3 or TRBV12-4 and TRBJ1-2, with D perhaps matching TRBD1 (5 bases). The V end lost 6 bases, the J end lost 3 bases, and 11 bases lay between the germline ends. The CDR3 spans 13 residues. The part of the CDR3 DNA that was read is TGTGCCAGCAGCCTTCAGGGAGACTATGGC. Translating gives CASSLQGDYG. The entire CDR3 protein reads CASSLQGDYGYTF.

Notes on this clone: The CDR3 is cut off 3 residues early in the read; its end comes from the germline J gene. V usage is TRBV6-1 and J usage is TRBJ1-3; TRBD1 agrees at 7 bases. The CDR3 contains 17 residues. Germline V lookup: CDR1 MNHNS, CDR2 SASEGT. The J segment lost 1 base and the V segment lost 1 base, leaving 7 bases of the junction unmatched. CDR3 amino acids: CASSEGTGTASGNTIYF. The DNA read from the CDR3 is TGTGCCAGCAGTGAAGGGACCGGGACAGCATCTGGAAACACC.

As regards this clone: The read finishes 3 residues shy of the CDR3 end, and the germline J gene is used to complete it. The chain combines TRBV30 with TRBJ1-2, with a weak D call TRBD1 (5 bases). The germline CDR1 and CDR2 sequences are GTSNPN and SVGIG (reference sequence). The CDR3 spans 12 residues. The covered CDR3 bases are TGTGCCTGCGGGCGGGGGAGATACGGC. Its translation: CACGRGRYG. The complete CDR3 protein is CACGRGRYGYTF.